These 27 T cell receptor beta chains were sequenced from one sample in a study of CD8 T cells in ankylosing spondylitis. From the 5' RACE reads, TCRdb called clonotypes with MiXCR, one entry per CDR3 protein. Altogether a few hundred thousand distinct CDR3 sequences are present, about 10% being singletons, with the ten largest covering approximately 20%. Sequencing was performed on blood, either unsorted or a sorted T cell fraction (not recorded which). The source of these receptors is a male donor with ankylosing spondylitis or in good health (not recorded which).

This clonotype was seen at least ten times. The chain employs TRBV7-9 and TRBJ2-7; 7 nucleotides line up with TRBD2. The CDR3 totals 17 residues. Germline assignment: CDR1 SEHNR and CDR2 FQNEAQ (reference sequence). V shed 1 base, J shed 0 bases, and the junction held 9 bases outside the gene matches. This CDR3 is CASSLEGQGGSSYEQYF. In nucleotides, the CDR3 is TGTGCCAGCAGCTTAGAAGGCCAGGGCGGGAGCTCCTACGAGCAGTACTTC.

A note on this clonotype: No conserved phenylalanine or tryptophan is present at the end of the CDR3, so a read error is the likely explanation. The V gene is TRBV24-1, the J gene TRBJ1-2; no clear D gene. This CDR3 is built from 14 residues. The V gene lost 7 bases and the J gene lost 1 base, with 12 bases spanning the gap. Germline CDR1 is KGHDR and CDR2 is SFDVKD. The CDR3 DNA follows: TGTGCCACCAGGCCCGGCGGGAATAACTATGGCTACACCCTC. Translation: CATRPGGNNYGYTL.

This clonotype was counted ten times or more. Compared with germline, one end of the junction differs, possibly owing to a read error. CDR3 amino acids: CATGTGAHYEQYF. CDR3 DNA: TGCGCAACTGGGACAGGGGCCCACTACGAGCAGTACTTC. The chain joins TRBV5-6 to TRBJ2-7, with 10 bases aligning to TRBD1. CDR3 length: 13 amino acids. Germline CDR1 is SGHDT and CDR2 is YYEEEE.

The chain couples TRBV5-5 to TRBJ1-4; D is unresolved. The length of the CDR3 is 13 residues. The V end was cut by 0 bases, the J end by 11 bases, with 11 bases between. The germline gives CDR1 SGHKS, CDR2 YYEKEE (reference sequence). CDR3 amino acids: CASSLVGPEKLFF. Here the CDR3 DNA reads TGTGCCAGCAGCTTGGTAGGCCCTGAGAAACTGTTTTTT.

This clonotype was counted at least ten times. The chain uses TRBV5-1 and TRBJ2-2; D is possibly TRBD1 (6 bases). This CDR3 region has 13 residues. V shed 4 bases and J shed 5 bases, with 9 bases lying between them. Germline lookup yields CDR1 SGHRS and CDR2 YFSETQ. Written as DNA, the CDR3 is TGCGCCAGCAGCGCAGGGACAACCGGGGAGCTGTTTTTT. Translating gives CASSAGTTGELFF.

The sample holds many counts of this clonotype. Mismatch with germline at one junction end may stem from a read error. This chain links TRBV20-1 with TRBJ2-5; 8 nucleotides agree with TRBD1. Germline V lookup: CDR1 DFQATT, CDR2 SNEGSKA (reference sequence). The CDR3 is 14 amino acids. Here the CDR3 DNA reads TGCAGTGCTACCCGAGGGACAGGCCAAGAGACCCACTACTTC. Amino acid sequence: CSATRGTGQETHYF.

This clonotype was detected many times. V is TRBV20-1 and J is TRBJ1-1; possibly TRBD1 for D (5 bases). The V end was cut by 5 bases, the J end by 4 bases, with 14 bases between. CDR3 size: 13 residues. The germline CDR1 and CDR2 sequences are DFQATT and SNEGSKA (reference sequence). CDR3 in DNA: TGCAGTGCTGGGATTCAGGGATCCACTGAAGCTTTCTTT. It encodes CSAGIQGSTEAFF.

The gene calls are TRBV7-9 and TRBJ1-1, with D possibly matching TRBD1 (5 bases). The CDR3 has 14 residues. Trimming pared 4 bases from V and 5 bases from J, leaving 14 bases between. Per germline, CDR1 SEHNR and CDR2 FQNEAQ (reference sequence). CDR3 nucleotide sequence: TGTGCCAGCAGCTCCACGGCAGGGTGGACTGAAGCTTTCTTT. This gives the protein CASSSTAGWTEAFF.

The table lists this clonotype with many counts. The V and J genes are TRBV28 and TRBJ2-1, with unresolved D. V was clipped by 5 bases and J by 1 base, with 18 bases between them. The CDR3 covers 17 residues. Germline loops: CDR1 MDHEN, CDR2 SYDVKM. CDR3 amino acids: CASSTQQVGFSYNEQFF. CDR3 sequence (DNA): TGTGCCAGCAGTACCCAACAAGTAGGGTTTTCCTACAATGAGCAGTTCTTC.

The rearrangement uses TRBV7-8 and TRBJ2-7; TRBD1 matches at 7 bases. CDR3 length equals 19 residues. CDR1 is SGHVS, CDR2 FQNEAQ, per germline. After removal of 1 base from V and 2 bases from J, the junction contained 17 bases not matched to a gene. The CDR3 loop reads CASSLELSIRDSGTYEQYF. CDR3 bases: TGTGCCAGCAGCTTAGAGTTATCGATCCGGGACAGTGGAACCTACGAGCAGTACTTC.

This clonotype was found once. At one end, the junction sequence differs from germline, possibly due to a read error. V usage is TRBV20-1 and J usage is TRBJ2-7; D is unresolved. Looked up from germline, CDR1 is DFQATT and CDR2 is SNEGSKA (reference sequence). This CDR3 comprises 15 residues. DNA for the CDR3: TGCAGTGCTAGAGCCACAGCCATTTCCACCTACGAGCAGTGCTTC. This gives the protein CSARATAISTYEQCF.

This chain uses TRBV3-1 with TRBJ2-1, with a tentative D call TRBD2 (6 bases). V lost 1 base and J lost 6, with 16 bases in between. Germline V gene sequence: CDR1 LGHDT, CDR2 YNNKEL (reference sequence). The CDR3 consists of 16 residues. The CDR3 spells CASSQGGTPRGNEQFF. CDR3 bases: TGTGCCAGCAGCCAAGGCGGGACTCCGAGGGGCAATGAGCAGTTCTTC.

This clonotype was recorded many times. The chain combines TRBV29-1 with TRBJ2-1, with D uncertain. CDR3 length equals 11 residues. Trimming removed 4 bases at V and 5 bases at J, with 6 bases between. Germline V gene data show CDR1 as SQVTM and CDR2 as ANQGSEA. CDR3 DNA: TGCAGCGTTGGTCGGGACAATGAGCAGTTCTTC. Its protein is CSVGRDNEQFF.

There are many counts of this clonotype. The rearrangement links TRBV18 to TRBJ2-1; D gene unclear. CDR1 KGHSH and CDR2 LQKENI come from the germline V gene. The CDR3 consists of 16 residues. Between the trimmed V and J ends, which lost 0 bases and 3 bases, there was a span of 12 bases. This chain's CDR3 is CASSPPVQRLYNEQFF. The CDR3 bases are TGTGCCAGCTCACCACCGGTACAGAGACTCTACAATGAGCAGTTCTTC.

The sample holds many counts of this clonotype. The chain combines TRBV12-3 or TRBV12-4 with TRBJ2-5; TRBD2 matches 8 bases. The V gene end was trimmed by 2 bases and the J gene end by 2 bases; junction bases not matched to a gene: 4. This CDR3 contains 15 residues. DNA for the CDR3: TGTGCCAGCAGTTTACAGGGCGGGGGGCAAGAGACCCAGTACTTC. Amino acids: CASSLQGGGQETQYF.

The table lists this clonotype with a few counts. This chain links TRBV7-2 with TRBJ2-1; the match to TRBD2 covers 9 bases. Germline V CDR1 and CDR2: SGHTA, FQGNSA. Unmatched junction bases numbered 15, after V lost 10 bases and J lost 8 bases. The CDR3 sequence is 15 residues long. The CDR3 region is CAISAGRGGRDEQFF. CDR3 DNA sequence: TGTGCCATCTCCGCGGGGCGGGGGGGCCGCGATGAGCAGTTCTTC. The full variable domain, with the rest looked up from reference TRBV7-2 and TRBJ2-1, is GAGVSQSPSNKVTEKGKDVELRCDPISGHTALYWYRQSLGQGLEFLIYFQGNSAPDKSGLPSDRFSAERTGGSVSTLTIQRTQQEDSAVYLCAISAGRGGRDEQFFGPGTRLTVL.

This clonotype was counted many times. V and J are TRBV6-1 and TRBJ2-7; 9 bases line up with TRBD1. This CDR3 contains 16 residues. Trimming cost V 4 bases and J 1 base; bases outside gene matches: 8. Germline lookup yields CDR1 MNHNS and CDR2 SASEGT. The CDR3 sequence: CASSALPGQGSYEQYF. The CDR3, as DNA: TGTGCCAGCAGTGCACTCCCGGGACAGGGATCCTACGAGCAGTACTTC.

The rearrangement joins TRBV20-1 to TRBJ2-7, with TRBD1 matching 7 bases. Germline V gives CDR1 DFQATT, CDR2 SNEGSKA (reference sequence). The CDR3 spans 14 residues. The J segment lost 0 bases and the V segment lost 4 bases, leaving 6 bases of the junction unmatched. The DNA for the CDR3 is TGCAGTGCTACCGGACAGGCTAACTCCTACGAGCAGTACTTC. This translates into CSATGQANSYEQYF.

Many counts were recorded for this clonotype. The chain joins TRBV11-2 to TRBJ2-2, with a weak D call TRBD2 (5 bases). The CDR3 is 16 amino acids. Germline CDR1 and CDR2: SGHAT and FQNNGV. V was shortened by 1 base and J by 5 bases, with 14 bases between the two germline ends. The CDR3 reads CASSLVLMRVTGELFF. In DNA, the CDR3 is TGTGCCAGCAGCTTAGTCCTCATGAGGGTTACCGGGGAGCTGTTTTTT.

This clonotype was recorded many times. V usage is TRBV5-1 and J usage is TRBJ1-6, with a possible D match to TRBD1 (5 bases). Per the germline V gene, CDR1 is SGHRS and CDR2 is YFSETQ. The CDR3 is 15 amino acids. V was cut by 4 bases and J by 5 bases, with 13 bases left in between. CDR3 in amino acids: CASSLLTENNSPLHF. The CDR3 region has the DNA TGCGCCAGCAGCCTCTTGACAGAGAATAATTCACCCCTCCACTTT.

This clonotype was counted a few times. The chain links TRBV28 to TRBJ2-7, with D uncertain. Germline V gene sequence: CDR1 MDHEN, CDR2 SYDVKM. The CDR3 spans 12 residues. Trimming shortened V by 2 bases and J by 3 bases, and 5 bases separated the two germline ends. For the CDR3, the DNA is TGTGCCAGCAGTTTACTTATCTACGAGCAGTACTTC. Residues: CASSLLIYEQYF.

The chain couples TRBV20-1 to TRBJ2-1; D is unresolved. Trimming left V 6 bases short and J 4 bases short, with 4 bases between. Germline CDR1 is DFQATT and CDR2 is SNEGSKA (reference sequence). The CDR3 runs 10 residues. The CDR3 region has the DNA TGCAGTGCACCTTACAATGAGCAGTTCTTC. It specifies CSAPYNEQFF.

This clonotype was observed at least ten times. V is TRBV2 and J is TRBJ2-7, with TRBD2 matching over 10 bases. The CDR3 is 14 residues long. Germline assignment: CDR1 SNHLY and CDR2 FYNNEI. The junction had 9 bases not matched to a gene; V was cut back by 3 bases and J by 10 bases. The CDR3, as DNA: TGTGCCAGCAGTGAGATAGCGGGGGGCCAACCTCAGTACTTC. It codes for CASSEIAGGQPQYF.

This clonotype has just a few counts. V gene TRBV12-3 or TRBV12-4 combines with J gene TRBJ2-3, with TRBD1 matching over 12 bases. The CDR3 runs to 17 residues. V trimming: 5 bases; J trimming: 4 bases; junction bases outside the gene matches: 10. In nucleotides, the CDR3 is TGTGCCAGCAGTGGGGGGACAGGGGGCGATTGGGCAGATACGCAGTATTTT. Its protein product is CASSGGTGGDWADTQYF.

This clonotype was observed at least ten times. This chain links TRBV20-1 with TRBJ2-7; the D gene is possibly TRBD1 (6 bases). V gave up 5 bases and J gave up 0 bases, with 14 bases separating them. The CDR3 length is 14 residues. Germline CDR1 DFQATT, CDR2 SNEGSKA (reference sequence). CDR3 nucleotide sequence: TGCAGTGCTGACCCCGGGACAACCTCCTACGAGCAGTACTTC. The encoded protein is CSADPGTTSYEQYF.

In its sample, this clonotype was seen a few times. The chain recombines TRBV3-1 with TRBJ2-7; 8 bases fit TRBD2. Germline V gene data show CDR1 as LGHDT and CDR2 as YNNKEL (reference sequence). The trim removed 4 bases at V and 4 bases at J, leaving 6 bases unmatched. The CDR3 loop spans 14 amino acids. The DNA for the CDR3 is TGTGCCAGCAGCCCCGCGGGGGGCATTTACGAGCAGTACTTC. It specifies CASSPAGGIYEQYF.

This clonotype has at least ten counts. This chain joins TRBV28 and TRBJ1-6; D is ambiguous. Germline V lookup: CDR1 MDHEN, CDR2 SYDVKM. The CDR3 is 19 residues long. Trimming removed 5 bases from V and 0 bases from J, with 20 bases in between. As DNA, the CDR3 is TGTGCCAGCAGTCCCCGTGGCGGAGAGGATATCTCCTATAATTCACCCCTCCACTTT. As protein: CASSPRGGEDISYNSPLHF.